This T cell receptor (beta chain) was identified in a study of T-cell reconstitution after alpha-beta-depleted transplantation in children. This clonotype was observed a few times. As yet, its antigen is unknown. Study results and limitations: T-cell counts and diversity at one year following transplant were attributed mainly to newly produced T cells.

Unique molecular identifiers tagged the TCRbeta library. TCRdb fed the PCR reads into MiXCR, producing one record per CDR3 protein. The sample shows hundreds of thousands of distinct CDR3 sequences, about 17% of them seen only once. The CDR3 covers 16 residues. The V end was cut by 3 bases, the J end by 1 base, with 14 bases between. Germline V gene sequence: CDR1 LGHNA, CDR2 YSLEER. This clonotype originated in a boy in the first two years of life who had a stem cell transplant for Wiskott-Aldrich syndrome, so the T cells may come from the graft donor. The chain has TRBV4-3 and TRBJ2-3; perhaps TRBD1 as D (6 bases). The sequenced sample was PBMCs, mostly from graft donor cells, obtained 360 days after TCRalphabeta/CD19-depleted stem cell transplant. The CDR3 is CASSHRPGQRTDTQYF. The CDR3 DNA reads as TGCGCCAGCAGCCATCGACCGGGACAACGCACAGATACGCAGTATTTT.